This T cell receptor (beta chain) was sequenced for a study of CD8 T cells in Susac syndrome. The V gene lost 1 base and the J gene lost 1 base, with 17 bases spanning the gap. The CDR3 covers 17 residues. From germline, CDR1 is SGHRS and CDR2 YFSETQ. When the RNA was reverse transcribed, random hexamers were used with an input of roughly 0.45 to 1 ug. TCRdb re-analysed the immunoSEQ multiplex PCR reads in MiXCR, keeping a single row per CDR3 protein. Of roughly 60,000 distinct CDR3 sequences in the sample, around 94% were seen once. The healthy controls were matched to patients by age and sex. The chain is built from TRBV5-1 and TRBJ1-1, with a possible D match to TRBD1 (5 bases). Sequencing was done on a sample of CD8+ T cells from PBMCs. The TCR comes from a human donor in good health. CDR3 sequence reads: CASSLTTIFGGNTEAFF. In nucleotides, the CDR3 is TGCGCCAGCAGCTTGACAACCATATTCGGGGGGAACACTGAAGCTTTCTTT.